This entry lists 8 T cell receptor beta chains sequenced from one sample in a study of OX40 agonist ivuxolimab in advanced cancers. Assay used: immunoSEQ multiplex PCR; TCRdb lists only in-frame clones, some missing. The sample lists about 57,000 clones; around 87% were seen once. This material consisted of CD4+ or CD8+ T cells sorted from blood, taken in a trial of the OX40 agonist ivuxolimab. These receptors originate from an adult with an advanced solid tumor such as melanoma, head and neck, liver or kidney cancer.

The CDR3 reads CASSQREQAVSTDTQYF. CDR3 nucleotide sequence: TGCGCCAGCAGCCAAAGGGAGCAGGCCGTCTCCACAGATACGCAGTATTTT. V usage is TRBV4-3 and J usage is TRBJ2-3; tentative D call: TRBD2 (5 bases). Germline lookup yields CDR1 LGHNA and CDR2 YSLEER. CDR3 length: 17 residues. Trimming stripped 2 bases from V and 2 bases from J, with 17 bases between.

The chain joins TRBV11-2 to TRBJ1-1; D not resolved. The length of the CDR3 is 12 residues. Deletions cut 3 bases from V and 6 bases from J, with 8 bases between. Germline assignment: CDR1 SGHAT and CDR2 FQNNGV. DNA for the CDR3: TGTGCCAGCAGCTTTCAAGGATCTGAAGCTTTCTTT. As protein: CASSFQGSEAFF.

The CDR3 loop is CASSPGLTRDNEQFF. For the CDR3, the DNA is TGTGCCAGCAGCCCGGGACTGACAAGGGACAATGAGCAGTTCTTC. The chain joins TRBV7-2 to TRBJ2-1; perhaps TRBD2 as D (6 bases). Trimming stripped 5 bases from V and 5 bases from J, with 16 bases between. The CDR3 has 15 amino acids. Germline CDR1 is SGHTA and CDR2 is FQGNSA.

V usage is TRBV5-4 and J usage is TRBJ2-3; D uncertain. Germline V lookup: CDR1 SGHNT, CDR2 YYREEE (reference sequence). CDR3 length: 15 amino acids. Deletions cut 4 bases from V and 0 bases from J, with 12 bases between. The CDR3 protein is CASSLDTASTDTQYF. The DNA for the CDR3 is TGTGCCAGCAGCCTAGACACGGCTAGCACAGATACGCAGTATTTT.

This rearrangement joins TRBV19 to TRBJ1-4; tentatively, D is TRBD1 (5 bases). Germline-derived CDR1 and CDR2 are LNHDA and SQIVND (reference sequence). V lost 6 bases and J lost 8, with 25 bases in between. The CDR3 is made up of 17 amino acids. CDR3 in DNA: TGTGCCAGTAGCAAACCGAGAGACGGCGGGGGTTGGGAAAAACTGTTTTTT. The encoded protein is CASSKPRDGGGWEKLFF.

V usage is TRBV5-4 and J usage is TRBJ2-5, with TRBD2 identical over 10 bases. The CDR3 consists of 16 residues. Germline lookup yields CDR1 SGHNT and CDR2 YYREEE (reference sequence). The trim removed 3 bases at V and 5 bases at J, leaving 10 bases unmatched. CDR3 DNA sequence: TGTGCCAGCAGCTACCCTAGCGGGAGTCACGGGGAGACCCAGTACTTC. It translates to CASSYPSGSHGETQYF.

The V and J genes are TRBV15 and TRBJ2-7; maybe TRBD1 (5 bases). The CDR3 runs to 17 residues. The germline V gene has CDR1 LNHNV and CDR2 YYDKDF (reference sequence). Trimming pared 0 bases from V and 5 bases from J, leaving 20 bases between. The CDR3 here is CATSRDRVVGRADEQYF. DNA of the CDR3: TGTGCCACCAGCAGAGACCGGGTTGTTGGCAGGGCGGACGAGCAGTACTTC.

The rearrangement links TRBV4-1 to TRBJ1-3; 7 bases fit TRBD1. The junction had 12 bases not matched to a gene; V was cut back by 4 bases and J by 0 bases. The CDR3 loop spans 18 amino acids. Germline V gene lookup returns CDR1 MGHRA and CDR2 YSYEKL. CDR3 coding DNA: TGCGCCAGCAGCCGGTCAATGGGACAGCTGTCCTCTGGAAACACCATATATTTT. Its protein product is CASSRSMGQLSSGNTIYF.